This TCR beta chain appears in the sequencing data of a study of graft-versus-host responses after intestinal transplantation. On the study more broadly: Once they had received anti-thymocyte globulin induction, all recipients took tacrolimus and steroids for around 3 years.

Study-wide results and caveats: Among recipient marrow samples, GvH clones were found; some appeared first in ileum or blood. The study associated peak circulating GvH clone levels with early post-transplant HvG declines. Individuals carrying graft-donor T cell macrochimerism showed high graft-versus-host to host-versus-graft clonal ratios in allografts.

Produced via immunoSEQ multiplex PCR; TCRdb's table is partial and in-frame only. Counted here are some 84,000 clones, approximately 80% occurring once; the ten biggest clones make up approximately 0.88%. Notes on this clone: Antigen: not known.

The receptor's source is a human donor who received an intestinal transplant. Specimen: unstimulated CD4+ T cells sorted from spleen or lymph node cells, collected before intestinal transplant.

CDR3 DNA: TGTGCCAGCAGCTCCGGCTTCGCGGGAAAAAACATTCAGTACTTC. Protein product: CASSSGFAGKNIQYF. V is TRBV7-2 and J is TRBJ2-4, with D possibly matching TRBD2 (6 bases). The CDR3 length is 15 residues. Trimming cost V 4 bases and J 4 bases, with 14 bases left between them. From germline, CDR1 is SGHTA and CDR2 FQGNSA.